Sequencing of this T cell receptor beta chain was carried out in a study of human T cells and chemical hapten exposure. Background on the study: Patients, predominantly female, presented with alopecia areata, totalis or universalis.

The library tagged individual cDNA molecules with unique molecular identifiers. Each CDR3 protein gets one entry after TCRdb re-called the RACE reads with MiXCR. The data hold 79,000 or so distinct CDR3 sequences, with approximately 29% observed a single time. Time point described: patch test 1, 2 weeks after DPC sensitization. As for treatment: therapeutic diphenylcyclopropenone sensitization with weekly scalp DPC. The CDR3 contains 15 residues. The V and J ends lost 4 bases and 3 bases respectively, with 16 bases between them. In germline, CDR1 is PRHDT, CDR2 FYEKMQ (reference sequence). This receptor was obtained from a man aged 35 to 55 with alopecia areata. Some clones in this sample may be carry-over from other donors' samples. The rearrangement uses TRBV13 and TRBJ2-7; tentatively, D is TRBD2 (5 bases). Sample: whole blood, taken in connection with sensitization to the hapten diphenylcyclopropenone (DPC). CDR3 DNA: TGTGCCAGCAGCTATAGAGGGCAAATTCTCTACGAGCAGTACTTC. Its translation is CASSYRGQILYEQYF.